The sequence of this TCR beta chain was determined in a study of CD8 T cell repertoires and HIV-1 epitope variants. Overall study findings and caveats: This assay reports beta chains of antigen-expanded cells, not T cell function.

Sequenced by immunoSEQ multiplex PCR; TCRdb stores in-frame clones only, minus some. The data hold about 4,300 clones, with under 65% observed a single time. J gave up 1 base and V 0 bases, and 1 base lay outside the gene matches. Per germline, CDR1 MNHEY and CDR2 SVGAGI. The CDR3 is made up of 16 amino acids. A word on this clone: Its antigen is undetermined.

This TCR was recovered from a male donor with HIV. Sequencing was done on a sample of cultured CD8+ T cells derived from PBMCs. This chain connects TRBV6-5 to TRBJ2-5; 11 bases agree with TRBD2. The CDR3 nucleotides are TGTGCCAGCAGTTACTCCGGGACTAGCGGCCAAGAGACCCAGTACTTC. Its protein product is CASSYSGTSGQETQYF.